This TCR beta chain appears in the sequencing data of a study of blood T cell repertoires in COVID-19. Background on the study: COVID-19 samples from acute and convalescent phases originated in the United States, Italy and Spain. Sources were T cells, B-cell-depleted T cells, or PBMCs; the material itself was cDNA or gDNA.

Libraries were prepared by immunoSEQ multiplex PCR; TCRdb keeps only in-frame clonotypes and omits some of them. Here the sample spans fewer than 350,000 clones, approximately 86% being singletons. Trimming removed 4 bases from V and 8 bases from J, with 22 bases in between. The CDR3 is made up of 16 amino acids. Looked up from germline, CDR1 is SGDLS and CDR2 is YYNGEE. The specimen sequenced was peripheral blood. The rearrangement joins TRBV9 to TRBJ2-1; a possible D gene is TRBD2 (7 bases). The clonotype was recovered from a woman aged 30 to 39 who had recovered from COVID-19. The CDR3 bases are TGTGCCAGCAGCCCAAGAGGAGGGCAGGGGAGGGATGAGCAGTTCTTC. Its protein product is CASSPRGGQGRDEQFF.